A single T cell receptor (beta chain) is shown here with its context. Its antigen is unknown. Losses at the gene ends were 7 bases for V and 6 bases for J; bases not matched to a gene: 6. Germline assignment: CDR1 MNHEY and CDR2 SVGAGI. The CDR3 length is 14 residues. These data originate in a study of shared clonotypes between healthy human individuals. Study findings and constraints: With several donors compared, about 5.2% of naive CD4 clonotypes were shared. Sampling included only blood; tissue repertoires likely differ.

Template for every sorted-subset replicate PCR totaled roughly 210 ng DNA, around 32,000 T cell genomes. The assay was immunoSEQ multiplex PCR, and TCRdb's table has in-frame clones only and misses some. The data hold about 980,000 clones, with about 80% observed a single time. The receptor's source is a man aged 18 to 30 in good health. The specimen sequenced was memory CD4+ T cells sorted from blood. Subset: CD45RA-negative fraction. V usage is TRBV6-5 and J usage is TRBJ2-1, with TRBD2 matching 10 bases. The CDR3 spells CASMRLAGVNEQFF. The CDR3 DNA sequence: TGTGCCAGCATGCGACTAGCGGGCGTCAATGAGCAGTTCTTC.